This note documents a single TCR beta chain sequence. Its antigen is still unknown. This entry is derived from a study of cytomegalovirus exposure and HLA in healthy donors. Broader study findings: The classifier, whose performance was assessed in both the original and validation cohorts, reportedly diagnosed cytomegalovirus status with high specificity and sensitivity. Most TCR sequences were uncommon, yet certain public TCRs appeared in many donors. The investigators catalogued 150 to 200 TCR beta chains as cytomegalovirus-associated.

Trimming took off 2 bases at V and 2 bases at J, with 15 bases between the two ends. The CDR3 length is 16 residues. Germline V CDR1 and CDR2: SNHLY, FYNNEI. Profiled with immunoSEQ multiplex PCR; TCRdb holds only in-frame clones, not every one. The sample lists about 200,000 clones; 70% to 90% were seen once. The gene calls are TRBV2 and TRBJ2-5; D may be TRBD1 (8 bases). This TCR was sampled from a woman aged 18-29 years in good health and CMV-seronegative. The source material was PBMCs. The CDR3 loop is CASSETTGGGQETQYF. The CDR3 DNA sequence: TGTGCCAGCAGTGAAACCACAGGGGGGGGACAAGAGACCCAGTACTTC.